A single sample is the source of the 21 T cell receptor beta chains below, sequenced in a study of blood T cell repertoires in COVID-19. Sequencing used immunoSEQ multiplex PCR; TCRdb keeps in-frame clones, though not all of them. The data show over 250,000 clones, with around nine tenths seen just once and approximately 2.4% held by the top ten. Sequenced: PBMCs or T cells enriched from blood (not recorded which). The receptors originated from a woman aged 18 to 35 who had recovered from COVID-19.

This clone was recorded once. This CDR3 is also generated by other DNA sequences in the sample. The chain uses TRBV27 and TRBJ2-7; D ambiguous. Trimming left V 4 bases short and J 0 bases short, with 4 bases between. Germline CDR1 and CDR2: MNHEY and SMNVEV (reference sequence). This CDR3 is 12 amino acids long. DNA of the CDR3: TGTGCCAGCAGTTCCAGCTCCTACGAGCAGTACTTC. It codes for CASSSSSYEQYF.

The V and J genes are TRBV9 and TRBJ2-3, with 10 bases fitting TRBD2. Trimming cost V 0 bases and J 4 bases; bases outside gene matches: 17. The CDR3 contains 20 residues. Germline V gene lookup returns CDR1 SGDLS and CDR2 YYNGEE. The CDR3 loop is CASSVDLPSASGGRADTQYF. The DNA of the CDR3 is TGTGCCAGCAGCGTAGATTTGCCTTCGGCTAGCGGGGGAAGAGCAGATACGCAGTATTTT.

This chain uses TRBV18 with TRBJ1-1; D is possibly TRBD1 (5 bases). Germline V gene sequence: CDR1 KGHSH, CDR2 LQKENI. Between the trimmed V and J ends, which lost 3 bases and 4 bases, there was a span of 9 bases. The CDR3 runs 13 residues. The CDR3 reads CASSPTGGTEAFF. DNA for the CDR3: TGTGCCAGCTCACCCACGGGGGGCACTGAAGCTTTCTTT.

The chain combines TRBV4-1 with TRBJ2-5; weak D call: TRBD1 (6 bases). CDR1 and CDR2 (germline): MGHRA, YSYEKL. Trimming shortened V by 2 bases and J by 3 bases, and 13 bases separated the two germline ends. This CDR3 is built from 15 residues. Here the CDR3 reads CASSQWGQEKETQYF. The DNA for the CDR3 is TGCGCCAGCAGCCAATGGGGGCAGGAAAAAGAGACCCAGTACTTC.

V usage is TRBV7-8 and J usage is TRBJ2-7, with a tentative D call TRBD1 (5 bases). CDR1 SGHVS and CDR2 FQNEAQ come from the germline V gene. The CDR3 runs 13 residues. V gave up 3 bases and J gave up 3 bases, with 9 bases separating them. In nucleotides, the CDR3 is TGTGCCAGCAGCTTTAAGGGGTACTACGAGCAGTACTTC. This sequence encodes CASSFKGYYEQYF.

This clone came up a few times. The chain uses TRBV9 and TRBJ2-1; 14 bases fit TRBD2. The CDR3 runs 16 residues. J lost 10 bases, V lost 6 bases, and 12 bases had no gene match. The germline V gene encodes CDR1 SGDLS and CDR2 YYNGEE. The CDR3 here is CASTGTSGRPGGEQFF. The CDR3 nucleotides are TGTGCCAGCACTGGGACTAGCGGGAGACCCGGGGGCGAGCAGTTCTTC.

The chain recombines TRBV5-5 with TRBJ1-6; D is undetermined. The V gene lost 2 bases and the J gene lost 10 bases, with 16 bases spanning the gap. Germline assignment: CDR1 SGHKS and CDR2 YYEKEE (reference sequence). The CDR3 consists of 15 residues. The CDR3 DNA is TGTGCCAGCAGCTTTCCCGGGATTTTAAGGTCACCCCTCCACTTT. Residues: CASSFPGILRSPLHF.

The chain is built from TRBV19 and TRBJ1-1; D is uncertain. Trimming cost V 2 bases and J 3 bases, with 4 bases left between them. This CDR3 region has 12 residues. Germline lookup yields CDR1 LNHDA and CDR2 SQIVND (reference sequence). The CDR3 protein is CASSIRDTEAFF. CDR3 coding DNA: TGTGCCAGTAGTATACGGGACACTGAAGCTTTCTTT.

The table lists this clone with a count of one. The chain combines TRBV5-4 with TRBJ2-2; 8 bases match TRBD2. CDR3 length equals 17 residues. The V gene end was trimmed by 4 bases and the J gene end by 3 bases; junction bases not matched to a gene: 11. Germline CDR1 SGHNT, CDR2 YYREEE (reference sequence). The CDR3 coding sequence is TGTGCCAGCAGCCCGAGCGGGAGTGAAGCTTACACCGGGGAGCTGTTTTTT. Translated: CASSPSGSEAYTGELFF.

The chain couples TRBV28 to TRBJ1-1; TRBD1 is a possible D gene (5 bases). The CDR3 has 13 residues. V lost 6 bases, J lost 8 bases, and 16 bases lay in between. Germline V CDR1 and CDR2: MDHEN, SYDVKM. Here the CDR3 DNA reads TGTGCCAGCAGCTCAGACGTGACAGTAGAAGCTTTCTTT. Protein product: CASSSDVTVEAFF.

V usage is TRBV2 and J usage is TRBJ2-3, with D possibly TRBD2 on 6 matching bases. Germline assignment: CDR1 SNHLY and CDR2 FYNNEI. Between the trimmed V and J ends, which lost 8 bases and 5 bases, there was a span of 17 bases. This CDR3 region has 14 residues. This CDR3 is CASLGGERKDTQYF. The DNA of the CDR3 is TGTGCCAGCTTGGGCGGGGAGCGGAAAGATACGCAGTATTTT. Variable domain in full (rest from reference TRBV2 and TRBJ2-3): EPEVTQTPSHQVTQMGQEVILRCVPISNHLYFYWYRQILGQKVEFLVSFYNNEISEKSEIFDDQFSVERPDGSNFTLKIRSTKLEDSAMYFCASLGGERKDTQYFGPGTRLTVL.

The rearrangement joins TRBV20-1 to TRBJ2-1, with D tentatively TRBD1 (6 bases). The germline gives CDR1 DFQATT, CDR2 SNEGSKA (reference sequence). Trimming removed 5 bases at V and 7 bases at J, with 9 bases between. The CDR3 totals 11 residues. CDR3 nucleotide sequence: TGCAGTGCTCTCCAGGGGAATGAGCAGTTCTTC. It codes for CSALQGNEQFF.

This clone was seen more than once but under ten times. The chain recombines TRBV3-1 (or the pseudogene TRBV3-2) with TRBJ1-2; possible D gene TRBD1, 5 bases. The CDR3 consists of 13 residues. Germline values: CDR1 LGHDT, CDR2 YNNKEL (reference sequence). With 1 base removed from V and 3 bases from J, the gap between germline ends came to 6 bases. The CDR3 region is CASSQGRDYGYTF. CDR3 sequence (DNA): TGTGCCAGCAGCCAAGGCAGGGACTATGGCTACACCTTC.

V and J are TRBV5-4 and TRBJ2-7; perhaps TRBD2 as D (7 bases). The CDR3 is 15 amino acids. V was clipped by 4 bases and J by 0 bases, with 14 bases between them. Germline lookup yields CDR1 SGHNT and CDR2 YYREEE (reference sequence). The CDR3 bases are TGTGCCAGCAGCCGCCGGGGGGCTCCCTCCTACGAGCAGTACTTC. Protein: CASSRRGAPSYEQYF.

J is TRBJ1-1 and V is TRBV21-1. TRBV21-1 is deemed a pseudogene. The CDR3 runs 17 residues. The CDR3 sequence is CASSKSGAGRRNTEAFF. Here the CDR3 DNA reads TGTGCCAGCAGCAAATCGGGAGCAGGGCGCCGGAACACTGAAGCTTTCTTT.

The CDR3 here is CASSFLSPRLVMNTEAFF. The CDR3 bases are TGTGCCAGCAGCTTCTTATCGCCTAGACTAGTCATGAACACTGAAGCTTTCTTT. V is TRBV11-2 and J is TRBJ1-1; no definite D call. Germline CDR1 is SGHAT and CDR2 is FQNNGV. V lost 3 bases, J lost 0 bases, and 20 bases lay in between. This CDR3 contains 18 residues.

The chain combines TRBV7-2 with TRBJ2-1; D perhaps matches TRBD2 (6 bases). Germline V lookup: CDR1 SGHTA, CDR2 FQGNSA. This CDR3 contains 13 residues. The V end lost 0 bases, the J end lost 14 bases, and 14 bases lay between the germline ends. This CDR3 reads CASSLAWREEEFF. The CDR3 DNA reads TGTGCCAGCAGCTTAGCTTGGAGGGAGGAGGAGTTCTTC.

The J gene is TRBJ1-5, the V gene TRBV19; TRBD1 matches 8 bases. CDR1 LNHDA and CDR2 SQIVND come from the germline V gene (reference sequence). CDR3 length: 15 amino acids. Germline trimming cut 1 base from V and 2 bases from J; bases unmatched to any gene: 1. The CDR3 protein is CASSIGGQGNQPQHF. CDR3 sequence (DNA): TGTGCCAGTAGTATAGGGGGACAGGGCAATCAGCCCCAGCATTTT. Combining the CDR3 with reference TRBV19 and TRBJ1-5 gives the whole variable domain DGGITQSPKYLFRKEGQNVTLSCEQNLNHDAMYWYRQDPGQGLRLIYYSQIVNDFQKGDIAEGYSVSREKKESFPLTVTSAQKNPTAFYLCASSIGGQGNQPQHFGDGTRLSIL.

The V gene is TRBV5-6, the J gene TRBJ2-5; TRBD2 matches at 7 bases. CDR3 size: 13 residues. The V segment lost 4 bases and the J segment 5 bases; nucleotides outside the gene matches: 5. Germline V gene lookup returns CDR1 SGHDT and CDR2 YYEEEE. CDR3 amino acids: CASSPGGEETQYF. CDR3 in DNA: TGTGCCAGCAGCCCGGGGGGTGAGGAGACCCAGTACTTC.

The CDR3 region is CASRGATDTQYF. DNA for the CDR3: TGTGCCAGCAGGGGAGCGACAGATACGCAGTATTTT. The V and J genes are TRBV9 and TRBJ2-3, with D possibly TRBD2 on 5 matching bases. This CDR3 has 12 residues. Germline loops: CDR1 SGDLS, CDR2 YYNGEE. V was trimmed by 5 bases and J by 3 bases, leaving 7 bases between them.

This sequence joins TRBV6-1 and TRBJ2-7, with D maybe TRBD2 (5 bases). The CDR3 loop spans 15 amino acids. Trimming left V 0 bases short and J 3 bases short, with 12 bases between. CDR1 is MNHNS and CDR2 is SASEGT in the germline V gene. The CDR3 DNA follows: TGTGCCAGCAGTGAAGCGCACGGTAGCGTCTACGAGCAGTACTTC. This gives the protein CASSEAHGSVYEQYF.